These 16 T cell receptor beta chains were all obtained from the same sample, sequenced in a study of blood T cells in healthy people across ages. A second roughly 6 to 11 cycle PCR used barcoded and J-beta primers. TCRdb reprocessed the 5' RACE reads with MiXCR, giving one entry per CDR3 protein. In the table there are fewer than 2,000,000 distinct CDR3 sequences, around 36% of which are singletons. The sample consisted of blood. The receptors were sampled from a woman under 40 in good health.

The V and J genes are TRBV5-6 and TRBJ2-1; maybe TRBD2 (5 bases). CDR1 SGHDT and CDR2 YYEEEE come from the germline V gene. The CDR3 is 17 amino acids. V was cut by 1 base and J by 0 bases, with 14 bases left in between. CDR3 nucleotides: TGTGCCAGCAGCTTGTATCGCGGCAGCGGCTCCTACAATGAGCAGTTCTTC. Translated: CASSLYRGSGSYNEQFF.

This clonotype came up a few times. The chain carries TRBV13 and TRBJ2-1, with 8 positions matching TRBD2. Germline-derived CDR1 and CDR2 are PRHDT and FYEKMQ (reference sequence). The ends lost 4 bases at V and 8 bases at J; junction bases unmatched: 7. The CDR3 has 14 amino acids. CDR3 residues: CASSSMTSAHEQFF. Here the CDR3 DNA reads TGTGCCAGCAGCTCCATGACTAGCGCCCATGAGCAGTTCTTC. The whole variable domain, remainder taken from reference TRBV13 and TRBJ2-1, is AAGVIQSPRHLIKEKRETATLKCYPIPRHDTVYWYQQGPGQDPQFLISFYEKMQSDKGSIPDRFSAQQFSDYHSELNMSSLELGDSALYFCASSSMTSAHEQFFGPGTRLTVL.

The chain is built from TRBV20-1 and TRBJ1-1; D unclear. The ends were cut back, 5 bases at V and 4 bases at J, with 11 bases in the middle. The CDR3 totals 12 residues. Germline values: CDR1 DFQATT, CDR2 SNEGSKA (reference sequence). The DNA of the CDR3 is TGCAGTGCTGTCCATCGACCCACTGAAGCTTTCTTT. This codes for CSAVHRPTEAFF.

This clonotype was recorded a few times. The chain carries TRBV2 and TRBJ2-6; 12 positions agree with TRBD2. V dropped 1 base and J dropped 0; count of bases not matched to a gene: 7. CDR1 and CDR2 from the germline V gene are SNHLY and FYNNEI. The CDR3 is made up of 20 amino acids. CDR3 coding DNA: TGTGCCAGCAGTGAAGGTTTCCTAGCGGGAGGGTCCTCTGGGGCCAACGTCCTGACTTTC. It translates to CASSEGFLAGGSSGANVLTF.

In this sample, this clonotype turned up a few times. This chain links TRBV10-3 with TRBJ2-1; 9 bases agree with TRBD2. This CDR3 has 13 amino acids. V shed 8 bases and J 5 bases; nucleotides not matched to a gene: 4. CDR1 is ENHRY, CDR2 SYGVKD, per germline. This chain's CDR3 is CAIARTSDNEQFF. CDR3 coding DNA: TGTGCCATCGCCCGGACTAGCGACAATGAGCAGTTCTTC.

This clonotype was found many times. This chain's CDR3 is CASSPPRRGPSTDTQYF. The CDR3 bases are TGTGCCAGCAGCCCCCCCCGGCGGGGGCCAAGCACAGATACGCAGTATTTT. The chain couples TRBV7-2 to TRBJ2-3, with D possibly matching TRBD2 (7 bases). Germline lookup yields CDR1 SGHTA and CDR2 FQGNSA. This CDR3 region has 17 residues. V lost 5 bases and J lost 0, with 18 bases in between. Combining the CDR3 with reference TRBV7-2 and TRBJ2-3 gives the whole variable domain GAGVSQSPSNKVTEKGKDVELRCDPISGHTALYWYRQSLGQGLEFLIYFQGNSAPDKSGLPSDRFSAERTGGSVSTLTIQRTQQEDSAVYLCASSPPRRGPSTDTQYFGPGTRLTVL.

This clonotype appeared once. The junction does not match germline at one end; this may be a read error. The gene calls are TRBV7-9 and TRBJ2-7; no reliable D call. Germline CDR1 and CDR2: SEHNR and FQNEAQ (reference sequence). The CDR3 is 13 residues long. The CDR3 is CTSSYDGSYEQYF. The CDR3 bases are TGTACCAGCAGCTACGACGGCTCCTACGAGCAGTACTTC. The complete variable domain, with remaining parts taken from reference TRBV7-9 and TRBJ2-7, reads DTGVSQNPRHKITKRGQNVTFRCDPISEHNRLYWYRQTLGQGPEFLTYFQNEAQLEKSRLLSDRFSAERPKGSFSTLEIQRTEQGDSAMYLCTSSYDGSYEQYFGPGTRLTVT.

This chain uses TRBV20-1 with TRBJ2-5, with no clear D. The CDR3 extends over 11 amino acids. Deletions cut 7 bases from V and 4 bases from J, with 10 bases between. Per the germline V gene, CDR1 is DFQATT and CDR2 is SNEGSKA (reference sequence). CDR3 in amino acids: CSVGLPETQYF. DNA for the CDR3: TGCAGTGTTGGATTGCCAGAGACCCAGTACTTC.

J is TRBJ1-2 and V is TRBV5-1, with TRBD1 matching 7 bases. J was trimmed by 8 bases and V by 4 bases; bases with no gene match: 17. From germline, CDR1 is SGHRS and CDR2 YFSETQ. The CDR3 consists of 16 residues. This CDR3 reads CASSTGQSKIGGGYTF. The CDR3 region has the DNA TGCGCCAGCAGCACGGGACAGAGTAAAATAGGGGGCGGCTACACCTTC.

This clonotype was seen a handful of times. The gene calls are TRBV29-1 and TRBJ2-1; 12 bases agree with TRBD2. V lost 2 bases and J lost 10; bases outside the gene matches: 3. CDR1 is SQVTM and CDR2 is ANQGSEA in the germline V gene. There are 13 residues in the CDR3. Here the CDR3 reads CSVELAGGREQFF. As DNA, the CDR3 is TGCAGCGTTGAACTAGCGGGAGGGCGGGAGCAGTTCTTC.

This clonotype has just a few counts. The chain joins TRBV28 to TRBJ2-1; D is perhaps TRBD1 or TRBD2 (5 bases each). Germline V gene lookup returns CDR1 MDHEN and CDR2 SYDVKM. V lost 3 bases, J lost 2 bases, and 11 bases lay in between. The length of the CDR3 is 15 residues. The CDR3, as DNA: TGTGCCAGCAGTTTCGGTCCGGGGCCCTACAATGAGCAGTTCTTC. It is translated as CASSFGPGPYNEQFF. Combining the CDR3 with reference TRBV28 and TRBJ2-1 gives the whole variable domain DVKVTQSSRYLVKRTGEKVFLECVQDMDHENMFWYRQDPGLGLRLIYFSYDVKMKEKGDIPEGYSVSREKKERFSLILESASTNQTSMYLCASSFGPGPYNEQFFGPGTRLTVL.

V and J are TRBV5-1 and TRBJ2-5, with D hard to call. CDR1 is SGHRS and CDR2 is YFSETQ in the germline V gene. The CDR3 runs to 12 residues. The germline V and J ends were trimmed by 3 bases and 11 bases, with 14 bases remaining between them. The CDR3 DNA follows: TGCGCCAGCAGCTCCCATGGGTCCGGGCAGTACTTC. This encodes CASSSHGSGQYF. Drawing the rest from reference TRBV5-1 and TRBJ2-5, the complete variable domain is KAGVTQTPRYLIKTRGQQVTLSCSPISGHRSVSWYQQTPGQGLQFLFEYFSETQRNKGNFPGRFSGRQFSNSRSEMNVSTLELGDSALYLCASSSHGSGQYFGPGTRLLVL.

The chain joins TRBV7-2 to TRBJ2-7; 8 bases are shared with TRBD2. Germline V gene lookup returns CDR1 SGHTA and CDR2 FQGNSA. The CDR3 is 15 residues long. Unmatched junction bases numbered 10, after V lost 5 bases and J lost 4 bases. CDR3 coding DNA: TGTGCCAGCAGCACCAACCCCGGGGGGGAATACGAGCAGTACTTC. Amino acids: CASSTNPGGEYEQYF.

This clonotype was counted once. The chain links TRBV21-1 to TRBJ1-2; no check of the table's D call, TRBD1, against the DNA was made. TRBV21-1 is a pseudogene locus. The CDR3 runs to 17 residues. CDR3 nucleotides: TGTGCCAGCAGCAAAAGTCCTAACCCGGCCAGGGGGTATGGCTACACCTTC. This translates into CASSKSPNPARGYGYTF.

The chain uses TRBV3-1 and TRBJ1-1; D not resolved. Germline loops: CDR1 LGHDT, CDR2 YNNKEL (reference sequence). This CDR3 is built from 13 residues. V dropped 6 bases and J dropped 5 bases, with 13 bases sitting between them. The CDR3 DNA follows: TGTGCCAGCAGTCTACCACACGGGACTGAAGCTTTCTTT. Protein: CASSLPHGTEAFF.

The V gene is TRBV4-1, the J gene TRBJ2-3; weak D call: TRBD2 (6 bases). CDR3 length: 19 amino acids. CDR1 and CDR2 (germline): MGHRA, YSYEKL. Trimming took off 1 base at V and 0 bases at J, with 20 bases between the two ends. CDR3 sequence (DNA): TGCGCCAGCAGCCAAGTTGGGGGGATTAGCGTAACTAGCACAGATACGCAGTATTTT. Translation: CASSQVGGISVTSTDTQYF.